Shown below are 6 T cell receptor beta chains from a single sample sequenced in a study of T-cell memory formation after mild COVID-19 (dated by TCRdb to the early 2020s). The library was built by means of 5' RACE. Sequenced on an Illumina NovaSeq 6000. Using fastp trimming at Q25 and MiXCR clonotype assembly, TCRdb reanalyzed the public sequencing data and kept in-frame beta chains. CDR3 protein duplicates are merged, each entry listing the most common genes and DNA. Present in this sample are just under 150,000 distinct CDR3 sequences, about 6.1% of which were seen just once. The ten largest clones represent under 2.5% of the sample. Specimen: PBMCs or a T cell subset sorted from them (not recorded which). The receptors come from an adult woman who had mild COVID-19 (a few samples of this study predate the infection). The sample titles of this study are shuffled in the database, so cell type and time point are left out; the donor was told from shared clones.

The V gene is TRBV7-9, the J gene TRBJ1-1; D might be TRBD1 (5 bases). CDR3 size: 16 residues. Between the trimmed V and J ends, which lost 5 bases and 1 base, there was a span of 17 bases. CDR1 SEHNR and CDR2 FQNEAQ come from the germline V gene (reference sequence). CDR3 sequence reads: CASSEKHRGTNTEAFF. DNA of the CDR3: TGTGCCAGCAGCGAAAAGCACCGGGGGACGAACACTGAAGCTTTCTTT. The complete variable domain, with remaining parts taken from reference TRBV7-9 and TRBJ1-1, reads DTGVSQNPRHKITKRGQNVTFRCDPISEHNRLYWYRQTLGQGPEFLTYFQNEAQLEKSRLLSDRFSAERPKGSFSTLEIQRTEQGDSAMYLCASSEKHRGTNTEAFFGQGTRLTVV.

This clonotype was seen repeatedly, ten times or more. CDR3 sequence (DNA): TGTGCCAGCAGTAAGCCGGGACAGGGTAACACTGAAGCTTTCTTT. Its translation is CASSKPGQGNTEAFF. V usage is TRBV6-6 and J usage is TRBJ1-1, with 9 bases matching TRBD1. Germline values: CDR1 MNHNY, CDR2 SVGAGI (reference sequence). V gave up 5 bases and J gave up 2 bases; unmatched junction bases: 6. This CDR3 is built from 15 residues.

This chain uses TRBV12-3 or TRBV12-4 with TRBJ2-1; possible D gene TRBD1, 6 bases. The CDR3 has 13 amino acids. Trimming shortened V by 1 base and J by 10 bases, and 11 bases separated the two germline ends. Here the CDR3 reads CASSLVVGQEQFF. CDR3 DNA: TGTGCCAGCAGTTTAGTTGTCGGACAGGAGCAGTTCTTC.

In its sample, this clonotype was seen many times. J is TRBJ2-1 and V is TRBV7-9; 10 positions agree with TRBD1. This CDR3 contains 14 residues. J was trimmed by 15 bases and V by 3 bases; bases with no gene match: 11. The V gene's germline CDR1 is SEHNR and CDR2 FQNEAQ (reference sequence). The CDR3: CASSLNAGTGAPFF. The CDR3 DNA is TGTGCCAGCAGCTTGAACGCCGGGACAGGGGCACCGTTCTTC.

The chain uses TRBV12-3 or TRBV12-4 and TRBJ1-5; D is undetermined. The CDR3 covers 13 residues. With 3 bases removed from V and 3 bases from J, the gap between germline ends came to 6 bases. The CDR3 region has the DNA TGTGCCAGCAGTTTGACGGTCAATCAGCCCCAGCATTTT. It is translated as CASSLTVNQPQHF.

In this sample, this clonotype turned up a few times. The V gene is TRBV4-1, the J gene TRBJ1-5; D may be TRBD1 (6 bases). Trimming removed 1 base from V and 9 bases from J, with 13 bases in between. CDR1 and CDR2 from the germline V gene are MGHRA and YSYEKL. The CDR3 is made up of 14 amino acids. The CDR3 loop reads CASSQGTDGRPQHF. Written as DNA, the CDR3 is TGCGCCAGCAGCCAAGGGACAGACGGAAGGCCCCAGCATTTT.